The clone carrying this TCR beta chain was observed a few times. No antigen is known for it. CDR1 is DFQATT and CDR2 is SNEGSKA in the germline V gene (reference sequence). The germline V and J ends were trimmed by 6 bases and 10 bases, with 15 bases remaining between them. The CDR3 covers 11 residues. The data were taken from a study of human T cells and chemical hapten exposure. Study context: Patients additionally received therapeutic doses of diphenylcyclopropenone on the scalp once a week, and this continued throughout the approximately 25-week study.

TCRdb recomputed calls from the RACE reads with MiXCR, one row per CDR3 protein. Of about 270,000 distinct CDR3 sequences detected, around 7% appear once; the ten largest clones hold more than 1%. Regarding the study as a whole: There was no change with DPC sensitization in TCRs above 1 in 1000 frequency.

Indicated time point: pre-sensitization, week 0. The treatment: therapeutic diphenylcyclopropenone sensitization with weekly scalp DPC. The TCR comes from a young man with alopecia areata. Some clones in this sample may be carry-over from other donors' samples. The starting material was whole blood, obtained in connection with sensitization to the hapten diphenylcyclopropenone (DPC). This sequence joins TRBV20-1 and TRBJ1-1, with D possibly TRBD1 on 5 matching bases. This CDR3 reads CSANSGPGAFF. The CDR3 DNA is TGCAGTGCCAATTCGGGGCCCGGAGCTTTCTTT.